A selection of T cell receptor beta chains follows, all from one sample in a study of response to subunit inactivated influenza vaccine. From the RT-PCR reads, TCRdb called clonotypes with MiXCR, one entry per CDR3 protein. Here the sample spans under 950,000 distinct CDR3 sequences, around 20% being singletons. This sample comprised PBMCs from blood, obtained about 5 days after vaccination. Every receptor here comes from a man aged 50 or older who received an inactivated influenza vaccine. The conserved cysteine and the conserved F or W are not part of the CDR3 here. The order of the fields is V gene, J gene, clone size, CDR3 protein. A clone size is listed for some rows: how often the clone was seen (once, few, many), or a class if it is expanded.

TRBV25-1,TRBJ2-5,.,ASSVRGVQETQY
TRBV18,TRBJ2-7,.,ASSPPMRQGNEQY
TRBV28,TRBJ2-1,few,ASSFAGSDEQF
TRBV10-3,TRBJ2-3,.,AIRGSTTDTQY
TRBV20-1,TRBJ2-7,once,SAREDRGPYEQY
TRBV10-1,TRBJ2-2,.,ASSDWVSGELF
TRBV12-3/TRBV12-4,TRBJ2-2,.,ASSRDGFGELF
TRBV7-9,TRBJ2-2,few,ASSLSLRPANTGELF
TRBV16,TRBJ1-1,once,ASSSDSSLNTEAF
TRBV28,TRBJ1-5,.,ASSLLGRVGEPQH
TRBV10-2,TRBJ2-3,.,ASKKGRASTDTQY
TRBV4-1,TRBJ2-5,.,ASSQDLKSFGTPPSPLGTQY
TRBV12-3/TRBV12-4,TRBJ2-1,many,ASSGTNNEQF
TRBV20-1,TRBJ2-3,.,SASLTTDTQY
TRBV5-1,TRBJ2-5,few,ASSLGPGQLETQY
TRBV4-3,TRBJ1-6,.,ASSLKGGDSPLH
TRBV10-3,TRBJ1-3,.,AISAAGGGNTIY
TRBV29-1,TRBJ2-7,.,SVAGQGTYEQY
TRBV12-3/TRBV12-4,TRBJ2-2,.,ASREGQGTGELF
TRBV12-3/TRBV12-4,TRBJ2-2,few,ASSKTSRATGELF
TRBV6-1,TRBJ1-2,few,ASSGTSWDGYGYT
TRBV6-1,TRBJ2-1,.,ASSGRKASEQF
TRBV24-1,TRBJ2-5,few,ATSGTGTQQETQY